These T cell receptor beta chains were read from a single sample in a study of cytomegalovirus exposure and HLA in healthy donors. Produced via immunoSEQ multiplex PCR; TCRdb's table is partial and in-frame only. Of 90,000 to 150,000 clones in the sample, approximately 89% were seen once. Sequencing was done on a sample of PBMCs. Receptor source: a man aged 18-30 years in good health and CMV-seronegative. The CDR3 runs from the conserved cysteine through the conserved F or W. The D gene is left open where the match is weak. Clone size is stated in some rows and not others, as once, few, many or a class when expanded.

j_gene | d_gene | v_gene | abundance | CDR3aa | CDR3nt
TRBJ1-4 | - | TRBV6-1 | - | CASSGSKNEKLFF | TGTGCCAGCAGTGGGTCTAAAAATGAAAAACTGTTTTTT
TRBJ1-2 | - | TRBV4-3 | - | CASSQVKEFNYGYTF | TGCGCCAGCAGCCAAGTCAAGGAGTTTAACTATGGCTACACCTTC
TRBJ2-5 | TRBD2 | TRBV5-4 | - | CASSPGGLAGRKTQYF | TGTGCCAGCAGCCCTGGAGGCCTAGCGGGGCGAAAGACCCAGTACTTC
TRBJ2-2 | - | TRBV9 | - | CASSPGTYYTGELFF | TGTGCCAGCAGCCCAGGGACTTATTACACCGGGGAGCTGTTTTTT
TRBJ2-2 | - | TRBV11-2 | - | CASSLKGGGTGELFF | TGTGCCAGCAGCTTAAAGGGAGGGGGGACCGGGGAGCTGTTTTTT
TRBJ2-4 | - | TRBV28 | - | CASSPWRGSKNIQYF | TGTGCCAGCAGTCCCTGGAGAGGGTCAAAAAACATTCAGTACTTC
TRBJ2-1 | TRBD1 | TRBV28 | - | CASRYLDRDHEQFF | TGTGCCAGCAGATACCTTGACAGGGACCATGAGCAGTTCTTC
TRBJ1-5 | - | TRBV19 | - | CASSMRVEQPQHF | TGTGCCAGTAGTATGAGGGTGGAACAGCCCCAGCATTTT
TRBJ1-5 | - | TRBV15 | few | CATSSRPVQPQHF | TGTGCCACCAGCAGCCGCCCGGTTCAGCCCCAGCATTTT
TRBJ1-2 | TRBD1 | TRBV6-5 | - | CASSRPGTANYGYTF | TGTGCCAGCAGTCGACCCGGGACAGCTAACTATGGCTACACCTTC
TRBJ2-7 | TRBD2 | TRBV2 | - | CASSERLAGRVPYEQYF | TGTGCCAGCAGTGAGCGCCTAGCGGGGAGGGTCCCCTACGAGCAGTACTTC
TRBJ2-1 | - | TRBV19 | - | CASSVGLDYNEQFF | TGTGCCAGTAGTGTGGGACTGGATTACAATGAGCAGTTCTTC
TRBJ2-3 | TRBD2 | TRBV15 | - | CATITTRLAGFTDTQYF | TGTGCCACTATAACTACGCGACTAGCGGGATTCACAGATACGCAGTATTTT
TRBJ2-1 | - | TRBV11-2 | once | CASSLSGSRNEQFF | TGTGCCAGCAGCTTATCCGGGAGCCGGAATGAGCAGTTCTTC
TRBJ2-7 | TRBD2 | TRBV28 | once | CASSVSSGLYEQYF | TGTGCCAGCAGTGTCTCTAGCGGCTTATACGAGCAGTACTTC
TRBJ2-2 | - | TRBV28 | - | CASSPHQDRNTGELFF | TGTGCCAGCAGTCCCCACCAGGACAGAAACACCGGGGAGCTGTTTTTT
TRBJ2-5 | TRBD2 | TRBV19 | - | CASSRLGLAGGIKETQYF | TGTGCCAGTAGTCGGCTTGGACTAGCGGGGGGGATCAAAGAGACCCAGTACTTC
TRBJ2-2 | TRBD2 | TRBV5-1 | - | CASSLTPGLAGAANTGELFF | TGCGCCAGCAGCTTGACTCCGGGACTAGCGGGGGCTGCGAACACCGGGGAGCTGTTTTTT
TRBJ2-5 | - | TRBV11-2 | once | CASSLVGRFTSQRTQYF | TGTGCCAGCAGCTTAGTTGGGAGGTTTACCTCCCAGCGGACCCAGTACTTC
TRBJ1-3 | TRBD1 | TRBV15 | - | CATSSGQGVNTIYF | TGTGCCACCAGCAGTGGACAGGGGGTAAACACCATATATTTT
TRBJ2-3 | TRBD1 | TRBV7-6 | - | CASSSAQGRGDTQYF | TGTGCCAGCAGCTCCGCACAGGGGAGAGGGGATACGCAGTATTTT
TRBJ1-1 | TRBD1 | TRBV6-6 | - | CATRQGWVSEAFF | TGTGCCACGAGACAGGGGTGGGTTTCTGAAGCTTTCTTT
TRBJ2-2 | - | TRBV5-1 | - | CASEYGGGTGELFF | TGCGCCAGCGAGTATGGTGGAGGAACCGGGGAGCTGTTTTTT
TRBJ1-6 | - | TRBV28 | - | CASVQSSYNSPLHF | TGTGCCAGCGTACAGAGCTCCTATAATTCACCCCTCCACTTT
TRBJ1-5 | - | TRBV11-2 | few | CASSLGGGGQPQHF | TGTGCCAGCAGCTTAGGGGGAGGCGGTCAGCCCCAGCATTTT
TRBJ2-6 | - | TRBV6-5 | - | CASSYVSAGANVLTF | TGTGCCAGCAGTTACGTATCGGCTGGGGCCAACGTCCTGACTTTC
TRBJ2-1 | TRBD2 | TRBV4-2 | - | CASSLEGGGRYNEQFF | TGTGCCAGCAGCCTAGAGGGGGGCGGGAGGTACAATGAGCAGTTCTTC
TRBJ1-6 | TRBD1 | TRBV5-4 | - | CASSGGLGQGISPLHF | TGTGCCAGCAGCGGGGGTTTAGGACAGGGGATTTCACCCCTCCACTTT
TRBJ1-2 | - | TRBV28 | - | CASRLGGDGYTF | TGTGCCAGCAGGCTGGGGGGGGATGGCTACACCTTC
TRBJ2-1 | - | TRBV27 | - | CASSLSEDEIYNEQFF | TGTGCCAGCAGTTTATCGGAGGACGAGATATACAATGAGCAGTTCTTC
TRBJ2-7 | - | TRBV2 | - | CASTLYRTASYEQYF | TGTGCCAGCACCCTTTACCGGACAGCTTCCTACGAGCAGTACTTC
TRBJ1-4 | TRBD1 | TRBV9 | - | CASSVFGTEGEKLFF | TGTGCCAGCAGCGTGTTCGGGACAGAGGGGGAAAAACTGTTTTTT
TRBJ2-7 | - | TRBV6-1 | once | CASSFSEGEQYF | TGTGCCAGCAGTTTCTCCGAGGGCGAGCAGTACTTC
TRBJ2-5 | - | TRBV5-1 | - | CASSNGQGQETQYF | TGCGCCAGCAGCAACGGGCAGGGACAAGAGACCCAGTACTTC
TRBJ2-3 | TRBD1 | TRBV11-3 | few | CASSLGGQTDTQYF | TGTGCCAGCAGCTTAGGGGGACAGACAGATACGCAGTATTTT
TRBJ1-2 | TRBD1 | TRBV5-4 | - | CASSTGQGYGYTF | TGTGCCAGCAGCACGGGACAGGGGTATGGCTACACCTTC
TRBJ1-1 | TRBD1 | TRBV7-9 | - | CASSTGGLGTEAFF | TGTGCCAGCTCGACAGGGGGTTTGGGCACTGAAGCTTTCTTT
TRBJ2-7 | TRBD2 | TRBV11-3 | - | CASSTRLAGGTSYEQYF | TGTGCCAGCAGCACACGACTAGCGGGAGGGACCTCCTACGAGCAGTACTTC
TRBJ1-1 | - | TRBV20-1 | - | CSAPGQLEAFF | TGCAGTGCACCTGGACAGCTTGAAGCTTTCTTT
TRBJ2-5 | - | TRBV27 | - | CASSSWGEGVTQYF | TGTGCCAGCAGTTCTTGGGGTGAGGGGGTGACCCAGTACTTC
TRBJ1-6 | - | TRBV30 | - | CAWSETVSSPLHF | TGTGCCTGGAGTGAGACAGTTAGTTCACCCCTCCACTTT
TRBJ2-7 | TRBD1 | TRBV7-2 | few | CASSPGTGPYEQYF | TGTGCCAGCAGCCCAGGGACAGGACCCTACGAGCAGTACTTC
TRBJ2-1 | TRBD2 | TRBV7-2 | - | CASSLLAGVYNEQFF | TGTGCCAGCAGCTTACTAGCGGGGGTTTACAATGAGCAGTTCTTC
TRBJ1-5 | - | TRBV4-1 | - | CASSQDLPRGNQPQHF | TGCGCCAGCAGCCAAGATCTCCCTCGGGGTAATCAGCCCCAGCATTTT
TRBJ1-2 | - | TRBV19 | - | CAAATTRVINYGYTF | TGTGCCGCCGCCACGACCCGGGTGATTAACTATGGCTACACCTTC
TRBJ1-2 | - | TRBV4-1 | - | CASSQEAGDDGYTF | TGCGCCAGCAGCCAAGAGGCAGGGGATGATGGCTACACCTTC
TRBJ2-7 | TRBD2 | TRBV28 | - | CASSARLAGVREQYF | TGTGCCAGCAGTGCCCGACTAGCGGGAGTTCGAGAGCAGTACTTC